Listed here is a single T cell receptor (beta chain). Its antigen is currently unknown. V lost 3 bases and J 4 bases, leaving 13 bases between the germline ends. This CDR3 contains 15 residues. Germline V gene data show CDR1 as LNHDA and CDR2 as SQIVND (reference sequence). These data originate in a study of neoadjuvant nivolumab and ipilimumab in lung cancer. Whole-study context: The combination arm added day-1 ipilimumab 1 mg/kg to nivolumab 3 mg/kg on days 1, 15, 29.

Generated by immunoSEQ multiplex PCR, the TCRdb table keeps only in-frame clones and is missing some. The sample has under 3,500 clones, approximately 88% seen once; the top ten hold 0.88%. Findings of the study overall: TCR richness and clonality were higher in tumors than adjacent uninvolved lung. From pretherapy to surgery, tumor richness and clonality rose with dual therapy. Only a single major-pathologic-response sample was available for clonality analysis.

Sequences were derived from tumor tissue, sampled after neoadjuvant nivolumab, alone or with ipilimumab, at or shortly before surgery. The TCR originated in an adult with non-small cell lung cancer. The genes are TRBV19 and TRBJ1-5, with a possible D match to TRBD1 (5 bases). CDR3 in DNA: TGTGCCAGTAGTATGGTAGACAGCTTGAATCAGCCCCAGCATTTT. This encodes CASSMVDSLNQPQHF. Combining the CDR3 with reference TRBV19 and TRBJ1-5 gives the whole variable domain DGGITQSPKYLFRKEGQNVTLSCEQNLNHDAMYWYRQDPGQGLRLIYYSQIVNDFQKGDIAEGYSVSREKKESFPLTVTSAQKNPTAFYLCASSMVDSLNQPQHFGDGTRLSIL.